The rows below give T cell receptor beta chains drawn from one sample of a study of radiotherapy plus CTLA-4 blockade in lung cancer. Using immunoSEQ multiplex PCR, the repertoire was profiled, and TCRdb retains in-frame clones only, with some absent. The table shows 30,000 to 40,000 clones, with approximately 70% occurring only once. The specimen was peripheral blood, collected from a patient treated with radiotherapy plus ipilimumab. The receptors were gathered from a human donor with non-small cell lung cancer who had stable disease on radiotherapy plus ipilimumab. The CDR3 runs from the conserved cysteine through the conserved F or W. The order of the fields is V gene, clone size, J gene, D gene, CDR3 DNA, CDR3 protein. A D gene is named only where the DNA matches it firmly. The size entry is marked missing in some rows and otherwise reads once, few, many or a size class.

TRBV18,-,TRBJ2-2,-,TGTGCCAGCTCATCGGGGGCGCGTTCCACCGGGGAGCTGTTTTTT,CASSSGARSTGELFF
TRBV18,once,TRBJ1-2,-,TGTGCCAGCTCACTTACCAGGACATCGGGGGCTAACTATGGCTACACCTTC,CASSLTRTSGANYGYTF
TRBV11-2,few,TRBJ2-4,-,TGTGCCAGCAGCTTAGAGGGGGCAGCCAAAAACATTCAGTACTTC,CASSLEGAAKNIQYF
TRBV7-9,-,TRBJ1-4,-,TGTGCCAGCAGCTTAGGCAGGGGCCTATCGAATGAAAAACTGTTTTTT,CASSLGRGLSNEKLFF
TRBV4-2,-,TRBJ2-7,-,TGTGCCAGCAGCCAAGTATTAGTGGGGTCCTACGAGCAGTACTTC,CASSQVLVGSYEQYF
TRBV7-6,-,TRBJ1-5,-,TGTGCCAGCAGCTTTGGAGGGAACCAGCCCCAGCATTTT,CASSFGGNQPQHF
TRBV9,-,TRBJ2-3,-,TGTGCCAGCAGCGTAGCGGGGGATACGCAGTATTTT,CASSVAGDTQYF
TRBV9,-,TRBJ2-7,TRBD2,TGTGCCAGCAGCGTAGCTAGCGGGAGGGCCGAGCAGTACTTC,CASSVASGRAEQYF
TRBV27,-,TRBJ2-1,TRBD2,TGTGCCAGCAGTTTACTAACGGCTAGCGGGTACAATGAGCAGTTCTTC,CASSLLTASGYNEQFF
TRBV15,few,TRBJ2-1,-,TGTGCCACCAGCAGAGGTTACAATGAGCAGTTCTTC,CATSRGYNEQFF
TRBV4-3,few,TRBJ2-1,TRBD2,TGCGCCAGCAGCCAAATCCTAGCGGGAGAAGGGCCCAATGAGCAGTTCTTC,CASSQILAGEGPNEQFF
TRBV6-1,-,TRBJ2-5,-,TGTGCCAGCAGTGCGAGGATGGAGACCCAGTACTTC,CASSARMETQYF
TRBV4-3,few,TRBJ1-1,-,TGCGCCAGCAACGCAGGGGCGGGGGGAACTGAAGCTTTCTTT,CASNAGAGGTEAFF
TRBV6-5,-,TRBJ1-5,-,TGTGCCAGCAGCCCCGCGGGTAGCAATCAGCCCCAGCATTTT,CASSPAGSNQPQHF
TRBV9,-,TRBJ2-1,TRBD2,TGTGCCAGCAGCGTCGGACTAGCGGGAGGGCCAATTGATAATGAGCAGTTCTTC,CASSVGLAGGPIDNEQFF
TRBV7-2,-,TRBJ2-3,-,TGTGCCAGCAGCCCACCTGTGGCAGATACGCAGTATTTT,CASSPPVADTQYF
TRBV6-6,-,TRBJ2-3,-,TGTGCCATCAGTGAGTCGCTAGGGTTGGATACGCAGTATTTT,CAISESLGLDTQYF
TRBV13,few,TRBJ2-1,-,TGTGCCAGCAGCTTACTATCCTCGTCCCACAATGAGCAGTTCTTC,CASSLLSSSHNEQFF
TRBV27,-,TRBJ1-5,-,TGTGCCAGCAGACCCAGGGTTGATAGCAATCAGCCCCAGCATTTT,CASRPRVDSNQPQHF
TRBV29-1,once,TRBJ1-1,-,TGCAGCGTTGTGGGGGCCCTTGGGATGAACACTGAAGCTTTCTTT,CSVVGALGMNTEAFF
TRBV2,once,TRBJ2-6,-,TGTGCCAGTCGACACGGGGCATCTAGTGGGGCCAACGTCCTGACTTTC,CASRHGASSGANVLTF
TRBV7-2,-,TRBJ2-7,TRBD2,TGTGCCAGCAGCTTCCTGGGACGCGGGAGGGCCGAAGGCGAGCAGTACTTC,CASSFLGRGRAEGEQYF
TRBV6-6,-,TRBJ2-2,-,TGTGCCAGCAGTAGGGGGAAGAACACCGGGGAGCTGTTTTTT,CASSRGKNTGELFF
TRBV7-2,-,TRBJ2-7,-,TGTGCCAGCAGCTTAATCCGGGACGTCTACGAGCAGTACTTC,CASSLIRDVYEQYF
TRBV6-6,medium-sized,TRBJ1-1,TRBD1,TGTGCCAGCAGCCAGGGACAGAGGAACACTGAAGCTTTCTTT,CASSQGQRNTEAFF
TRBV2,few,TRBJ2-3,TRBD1,TGTGCCAGCAGCGACGGGACAGGGTTTAGCACAGATACGCAGTATTTT,CASSDGTGFSTDTQYF
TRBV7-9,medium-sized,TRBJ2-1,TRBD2,TGTGCCAGCAGCCCGAGGACCCGCGGGAGGTTGGGTTCGTACAATGAGCAGTTCTTC,CASSPRTRGRLGSYNEQFF
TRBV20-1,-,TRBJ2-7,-,TGCAGTGCTAGAGCGGGGCCCGAGCAGTACTTC,CSARAGPEQYF
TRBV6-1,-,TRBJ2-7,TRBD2,TGTGCCAGCAGTTCCACCGGGACTAGCAACTACGAGCAGTACTTC,CASSSTGTSNYEQYF
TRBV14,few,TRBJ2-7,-,TGTGCCAGCAGCCAGGGCGACAGCCTCTTTAACGAGCAGTACTTC,CASSQGDSLFNEQYF
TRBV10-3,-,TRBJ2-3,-,TGTGCCATCAGTGTGAGCCAGTACACAGATACGCAGTATTTT,CAISVSQYTDTQYF
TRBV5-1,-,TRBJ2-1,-,TGCGCCAGCAGCCTTACGTCGGGGGCGATAGGGAATGAGCAGTTCTTC,CASSLTSGAIGNEQFF
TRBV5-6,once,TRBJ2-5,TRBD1,TGTGCCAGCAGCCCGGGACAGCAAGAGACCCAGTACTTC,CASSPGQQETQYF
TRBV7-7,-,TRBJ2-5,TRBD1,TGTGCTAGCAGCTTAGGCCGGACAGGGTTACAAGAGACCCAGTACTTC,CASSLGRTGLQETQYF
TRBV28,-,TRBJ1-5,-,TGTGCCAGCAGTGGATCAGGGTGGGGGCAGCCCCAGCATTTT,CASSGSGWGQPQHF
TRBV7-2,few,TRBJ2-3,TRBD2,TGTGCCAGCAGCCTTGGGGGACTAGCCACAGATACGCAGTATTTT,CASSLGGLATDTQYF
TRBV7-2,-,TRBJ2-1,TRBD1,TGTGCCAGCAGGAGGGACAGAAACGTCAATGAGCAGTTCTTC,CASRRDRNVNEQFF
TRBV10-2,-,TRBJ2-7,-,TGCGCCAGCAGTGCAGGTAGAGGCTACGAGCAGTACTTC,CASSAGRGYEQYF
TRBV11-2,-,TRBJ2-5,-,TGTGCCAGCAGCCCTCGGGAGACCCAGTACTTC,CASSPRETQYF
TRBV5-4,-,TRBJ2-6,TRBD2,TGTGCCAGCAGCGTGGGACTAGCGGGATACTCTGGGGCCAACGTCCTGACTTTC,CASSVGLAGYSGANVLTF
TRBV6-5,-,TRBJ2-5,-,TGTGCCAGCAGTTACGCTCCGGGGTCCGCCCAAGAGACCCAGTACTTC,CASSYAPGSAQETQYF
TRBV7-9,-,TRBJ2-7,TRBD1,TGTGCCAGCAGCGACAGGGGACAGGTTACTACGTACTTC,CASSDRGQVTTYF
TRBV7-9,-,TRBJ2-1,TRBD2,TGTGCCAGCAGCTTGTCTGGGGGGGGCTCCTACAATGAGCAGTTCTTC,CASSLSGGGSYNEQFF
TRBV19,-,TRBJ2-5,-,TGTGCCAGTAGTATAGCGAGCAGGGAGACCCAGTACTTC,CASSIASRETQYF
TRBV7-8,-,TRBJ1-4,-,TGTGCCAGCAGCTCAACGAAGGGGCCTAATGAAAAACTGTTTTTT,CASSSTKGPNEKLFF
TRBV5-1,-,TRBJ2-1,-,TGCGCCAGCAGCTTGTACGATTCCTACAATGAGCAGTTCTTC,CASSLYDSYNEQFF